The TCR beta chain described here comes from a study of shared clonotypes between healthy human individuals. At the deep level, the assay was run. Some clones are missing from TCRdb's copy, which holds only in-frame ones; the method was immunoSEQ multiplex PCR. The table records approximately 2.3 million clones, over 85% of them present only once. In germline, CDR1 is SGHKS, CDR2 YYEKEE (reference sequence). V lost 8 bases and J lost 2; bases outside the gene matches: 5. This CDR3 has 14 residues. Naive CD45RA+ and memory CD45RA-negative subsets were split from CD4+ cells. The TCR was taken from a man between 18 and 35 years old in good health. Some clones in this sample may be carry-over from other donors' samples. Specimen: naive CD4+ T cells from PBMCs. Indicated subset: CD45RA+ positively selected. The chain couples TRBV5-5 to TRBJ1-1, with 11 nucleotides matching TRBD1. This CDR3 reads CASGQGAGNTEAFF. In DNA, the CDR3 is TGTGCCAGTGGACAGGGGGCAGGTAACACTGAAGCTTTCTTT.